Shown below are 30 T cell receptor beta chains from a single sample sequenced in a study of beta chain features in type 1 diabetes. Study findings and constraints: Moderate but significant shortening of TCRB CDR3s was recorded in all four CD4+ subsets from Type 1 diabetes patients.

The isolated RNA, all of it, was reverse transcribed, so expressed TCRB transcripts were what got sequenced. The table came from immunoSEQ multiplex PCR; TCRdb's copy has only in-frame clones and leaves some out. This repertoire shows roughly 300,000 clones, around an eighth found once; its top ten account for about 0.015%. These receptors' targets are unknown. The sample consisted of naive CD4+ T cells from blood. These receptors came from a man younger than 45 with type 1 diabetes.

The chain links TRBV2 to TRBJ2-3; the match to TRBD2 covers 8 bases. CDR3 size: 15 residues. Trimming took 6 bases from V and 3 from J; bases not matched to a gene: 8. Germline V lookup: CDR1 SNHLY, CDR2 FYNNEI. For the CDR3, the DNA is TGTGCCAGCAGGTTAGCGGGAACACTGACAGATACGCAGTATTTT. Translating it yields CASRLAGTLTDTQYF.

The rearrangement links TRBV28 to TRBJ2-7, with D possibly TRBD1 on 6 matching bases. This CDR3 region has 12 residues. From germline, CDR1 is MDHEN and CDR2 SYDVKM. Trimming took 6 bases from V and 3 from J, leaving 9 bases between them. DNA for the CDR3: TGTGCCAGCAGAAGGGGGTTCTACGAGCAGTACTTC. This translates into CASRRGFYEQYF.

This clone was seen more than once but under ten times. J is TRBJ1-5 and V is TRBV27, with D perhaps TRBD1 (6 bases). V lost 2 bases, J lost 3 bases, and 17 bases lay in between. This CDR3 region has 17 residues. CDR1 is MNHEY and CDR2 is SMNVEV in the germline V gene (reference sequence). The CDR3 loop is CASSLRGGRGPNQPQHF. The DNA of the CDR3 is TGTGCCAGCAGTTTAAGGGGGGGCCGGGGTCCCAATCAGCCCCAGCATTTT.

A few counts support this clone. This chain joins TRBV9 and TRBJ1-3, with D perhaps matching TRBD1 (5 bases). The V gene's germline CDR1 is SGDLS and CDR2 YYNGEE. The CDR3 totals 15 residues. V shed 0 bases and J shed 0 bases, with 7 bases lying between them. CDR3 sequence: CASSVGTLSGNTIYF. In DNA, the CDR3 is TGTGCCAGCAGCGTAGGGACACTCTCTGGAAACACCATATATTTT.

CDR3 in DNA: TGCAGCCTTGGGGGTCTAGCGGGAGGGAATGAGCAGTTCTTC. This gives the protein CSLGGLAGGNEQFF. V gene TRBV29-1 combines with J gene TRBJ2-1; the match to TRBD2 covers 12 bases. Trimming at V came to 8 bases and at J to 7 bases, leaving 9 bases not matched to a gene. This CDR3 region has 14 residues. Germline V lookup: CDR1 SQVTM, CDR2 ANQGSEA.

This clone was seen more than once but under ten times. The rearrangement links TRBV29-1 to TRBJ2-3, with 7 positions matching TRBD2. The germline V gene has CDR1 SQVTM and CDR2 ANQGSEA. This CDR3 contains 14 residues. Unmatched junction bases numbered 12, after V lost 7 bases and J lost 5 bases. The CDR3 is CSAGGGGGGDTQYF. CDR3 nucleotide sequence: TGCAGCGCCGGAGGCGGGGGAGGTGGAGATACGCAGTATTTT.

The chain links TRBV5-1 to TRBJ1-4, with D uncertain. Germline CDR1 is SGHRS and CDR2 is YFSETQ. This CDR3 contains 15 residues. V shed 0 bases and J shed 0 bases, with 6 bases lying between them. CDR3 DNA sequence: TGCGCCAGCAGCTTGGACGGGGCAACTAATGAAAAACTGTTTTTT. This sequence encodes CASSLDGATNEKLFF.

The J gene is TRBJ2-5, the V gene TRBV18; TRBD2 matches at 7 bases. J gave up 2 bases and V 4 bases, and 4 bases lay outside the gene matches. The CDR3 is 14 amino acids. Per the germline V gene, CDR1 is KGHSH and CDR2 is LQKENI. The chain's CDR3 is CASSRGTTQETQYF. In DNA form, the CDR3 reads TGTGCCAGCTCACGGGGGACTACTCAAGAGACCCAGTACTTC.

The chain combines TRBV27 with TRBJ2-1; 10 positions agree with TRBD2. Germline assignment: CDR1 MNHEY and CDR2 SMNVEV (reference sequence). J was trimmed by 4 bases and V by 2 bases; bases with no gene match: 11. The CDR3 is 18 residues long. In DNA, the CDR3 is TGTGCCAGCAGTTTAATCCCCCGTCCAGCGGGAGGGTACAATGAGCAGTTCTTC. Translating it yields CASSLIPRPAGGYNEQFF.

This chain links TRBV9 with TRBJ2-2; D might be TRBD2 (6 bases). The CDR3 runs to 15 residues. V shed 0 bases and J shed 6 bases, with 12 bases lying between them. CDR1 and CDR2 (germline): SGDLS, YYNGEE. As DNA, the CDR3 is TGTGCCAGCAGCGTAGGCTCGGGAGTCCCCGGGGAGCTGTTTTTT. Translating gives CASSVGSGVPGELFF.

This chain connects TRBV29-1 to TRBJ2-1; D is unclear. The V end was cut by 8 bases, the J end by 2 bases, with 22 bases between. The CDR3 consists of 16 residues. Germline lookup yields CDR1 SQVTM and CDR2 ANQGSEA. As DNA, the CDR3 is TGCAGCTACATCCTAAGGCCCCTAGGTACCTACAATGAGCAGTTCTTC. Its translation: CSYILRPLGTYNEQFF.

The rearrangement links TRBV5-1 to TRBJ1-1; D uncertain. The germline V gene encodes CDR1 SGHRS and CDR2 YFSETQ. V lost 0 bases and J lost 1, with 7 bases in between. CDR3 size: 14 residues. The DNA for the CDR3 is TGCGCCAGCAGCTTGGGATTCGGGAACACTGAAGCTTTCTTT. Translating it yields CASSLGFGNTEAFF.

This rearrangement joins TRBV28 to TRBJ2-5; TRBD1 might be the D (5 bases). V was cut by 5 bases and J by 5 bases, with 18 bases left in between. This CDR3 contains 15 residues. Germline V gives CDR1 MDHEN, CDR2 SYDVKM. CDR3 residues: CASSQGAAPSETQYF. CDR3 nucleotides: TGTGCCAGCAGTCAAGGGGCGGCACCAAGCGAGACCCAGTACTTC.

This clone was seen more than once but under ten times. The CDR3 coding sequence is TGTGCCAGTAGTTCGGACAGGAGGAACACTGAAGCTTTCTTT. This codes for CASSSDRRNTEAFF. The J gene is TRBJ1-1, the V gene TRBV19; 7 bases match TRBD1. This CDR3 spans 14 amino acids. With 5 bases clipped from V and 1 base from J, the junction kept 4 bases outside the gene matches. Looked up from germline, CDR1 is LNHDA and CDR2 is SQIVND (reference sequence).

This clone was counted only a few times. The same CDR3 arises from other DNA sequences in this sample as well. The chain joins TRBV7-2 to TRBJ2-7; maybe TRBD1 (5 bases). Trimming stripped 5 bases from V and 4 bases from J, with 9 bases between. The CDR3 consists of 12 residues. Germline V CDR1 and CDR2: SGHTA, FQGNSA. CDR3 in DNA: TGTGCCAGCAGCCGGCAGGGTTACGAGCAGTACTTC. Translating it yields CASSRQGYEQYF.

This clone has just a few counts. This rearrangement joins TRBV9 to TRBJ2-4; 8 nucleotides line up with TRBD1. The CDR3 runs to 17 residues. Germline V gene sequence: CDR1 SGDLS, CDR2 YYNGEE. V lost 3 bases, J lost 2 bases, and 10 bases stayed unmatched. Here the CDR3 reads CASSGGTGGASKNIQYF. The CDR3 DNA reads TGTGCCAGCAGCGGTGGAACAGGGGGTGCTTCCAAAAACATTCAGTACTTC.

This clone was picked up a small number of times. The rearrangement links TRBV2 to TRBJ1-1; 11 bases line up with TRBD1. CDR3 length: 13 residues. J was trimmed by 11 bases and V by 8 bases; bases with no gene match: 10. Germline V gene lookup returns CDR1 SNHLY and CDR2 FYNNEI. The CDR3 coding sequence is TGTGCCAGCGATAGGACAGGGGGCGTGAGGGCTTTCTTT. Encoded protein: CASDRTGGVRAFF.

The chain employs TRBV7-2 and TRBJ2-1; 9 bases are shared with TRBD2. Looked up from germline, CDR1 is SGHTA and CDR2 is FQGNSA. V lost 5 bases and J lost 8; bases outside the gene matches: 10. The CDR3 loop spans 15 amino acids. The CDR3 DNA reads TGTGCCAGCAGCCACACGGGGACTAGCTTATATGAGCAGTTCTTC. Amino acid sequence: CASSHTGTSLYEQFF.

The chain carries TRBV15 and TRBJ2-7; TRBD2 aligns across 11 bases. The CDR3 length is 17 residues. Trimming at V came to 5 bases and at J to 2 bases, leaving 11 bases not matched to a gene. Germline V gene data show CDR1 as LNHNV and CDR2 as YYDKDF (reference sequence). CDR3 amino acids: CATSRRGSGLAAYEQYF. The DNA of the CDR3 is TGTGCCACCAGCCGTCGGGGATCGGGACTAGCGGCCTACGAGCAGTACTTC.

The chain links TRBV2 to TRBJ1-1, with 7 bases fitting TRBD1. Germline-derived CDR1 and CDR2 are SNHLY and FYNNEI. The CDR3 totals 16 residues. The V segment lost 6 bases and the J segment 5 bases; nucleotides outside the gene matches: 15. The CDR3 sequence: CASRLRGISSGTEAFF. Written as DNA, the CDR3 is TGTGCCAGCAGGCTCAGGGGGATCTCCTCGGGGACTGAAGCTTTCTTT. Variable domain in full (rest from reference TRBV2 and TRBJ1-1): EPEVTQTPSHQVTQMGQEVILRCVPISNHLYFYWYRQILGQKVEFLVSFYNNEISEKSEIFDDQFSVERPDGSNFTLKIRSTKLEDSAMYFCASRLRGISSGTEAFFGQGTRLTVV.

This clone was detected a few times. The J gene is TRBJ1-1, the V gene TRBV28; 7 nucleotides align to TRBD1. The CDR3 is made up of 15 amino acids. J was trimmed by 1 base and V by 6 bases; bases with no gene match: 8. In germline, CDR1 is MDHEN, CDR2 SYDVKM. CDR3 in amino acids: CASSTTGTENTEAFF. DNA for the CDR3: TGTGCCAGCAGCACGACCGGGACAGAGAACACTGAAGCTTTCTTT.

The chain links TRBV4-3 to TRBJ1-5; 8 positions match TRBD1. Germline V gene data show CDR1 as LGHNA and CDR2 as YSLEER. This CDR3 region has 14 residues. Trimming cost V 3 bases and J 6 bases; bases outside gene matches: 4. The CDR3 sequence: CASSQDRVSQPQHF. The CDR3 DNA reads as TGCGCCAGCAGCCAGGACAGGGTCTCTCAGCCCCAGCATTTT.

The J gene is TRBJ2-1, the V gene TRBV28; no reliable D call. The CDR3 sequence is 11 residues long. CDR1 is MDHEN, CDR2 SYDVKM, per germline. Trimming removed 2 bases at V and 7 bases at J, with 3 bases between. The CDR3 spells CASSLVNEQFF. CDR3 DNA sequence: TGTGCCAGCAGTTTAGTAAATGAGCAGTTCTTC.

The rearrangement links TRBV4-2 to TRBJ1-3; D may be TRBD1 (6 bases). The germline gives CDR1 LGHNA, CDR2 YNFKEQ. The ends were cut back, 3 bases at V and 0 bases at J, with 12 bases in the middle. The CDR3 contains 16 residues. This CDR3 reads CASSHYREHSGNTIYF. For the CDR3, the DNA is TGTGCCAGCAGCCACTACAGGGAGCACTCTGGAAACACCATATATTTT.

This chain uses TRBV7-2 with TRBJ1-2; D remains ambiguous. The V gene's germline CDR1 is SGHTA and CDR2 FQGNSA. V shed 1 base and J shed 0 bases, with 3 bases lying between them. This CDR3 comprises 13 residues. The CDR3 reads CASSLGANYGYTF. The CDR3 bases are TGTGCCAGCAGCTTAGGAGCTAACTATGGCTACACCTTC.

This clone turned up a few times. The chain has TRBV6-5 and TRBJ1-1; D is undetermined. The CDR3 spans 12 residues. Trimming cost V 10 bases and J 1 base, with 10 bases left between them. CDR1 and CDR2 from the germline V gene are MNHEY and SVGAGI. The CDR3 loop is CATSGWNTEAFF. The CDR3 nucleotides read TGTGCCACCTCCGGGTGGAACACTGAAGCTTTCTTT.

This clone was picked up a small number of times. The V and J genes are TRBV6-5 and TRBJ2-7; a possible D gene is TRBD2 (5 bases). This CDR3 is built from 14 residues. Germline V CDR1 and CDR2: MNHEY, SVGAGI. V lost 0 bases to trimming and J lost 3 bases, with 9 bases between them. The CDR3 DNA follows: TGTGCCAGCAGTTACTCGTACCGGGGCTACGAGCAGTACTTC. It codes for CASSYSYRGYEQYF.

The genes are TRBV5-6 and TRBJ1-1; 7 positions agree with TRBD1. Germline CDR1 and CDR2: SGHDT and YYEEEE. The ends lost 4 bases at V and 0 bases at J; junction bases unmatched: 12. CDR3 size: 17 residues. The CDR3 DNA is TGTGCCAGCAGCCTACAGGGGAAAATCCCCATGAACACTGAAGCTTTCTTT. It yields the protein CASSLQGKIPMNTEAFF.

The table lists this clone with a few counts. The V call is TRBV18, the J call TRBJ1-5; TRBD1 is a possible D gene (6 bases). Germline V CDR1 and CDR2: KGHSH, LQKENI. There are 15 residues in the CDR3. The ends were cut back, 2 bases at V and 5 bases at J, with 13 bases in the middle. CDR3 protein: CASSPSGGQDQPQHF. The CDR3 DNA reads TGTGCCAGCTCACCATCCGGGGGGCAAGATCAGCCCCAGCATTTT.

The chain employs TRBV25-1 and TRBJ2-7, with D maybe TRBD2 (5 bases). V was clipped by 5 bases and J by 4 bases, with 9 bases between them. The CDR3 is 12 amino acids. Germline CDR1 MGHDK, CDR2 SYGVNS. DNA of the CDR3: TGTGCCAGCAGTCCACTAGGGTACGAGCAGTACTTC. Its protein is CASSPLGYEQYF.